These 28 T cell receptor beta chains were all obtained from the same sample, sequenced in a study of shared clonotypes between healthy human individuals. CD45RO negativity and positive selection for CCR7 defined naive CD8 cells, a population that excluded terminally differentiated effector memory CD45RA+ cells. Here immunoSEQ multiplex PCR was the method, and the copy in TCRdb shows in-frame clones only, minus some. The sample includes over 2 million clones, about 95% of them seen just once. The sequenced sample was naive CD8+ T cells sorted from blood. These receptors originate from a man between 18 and 35 years old in good health.

The V call is TRBV5-6, the J call TRBJ1-1; no clear D. This CDR3 contains 14 residues. Trimming removed 3 bases from V and 0 bases from J, with 9 bases in between. CDR1 and CDR2 from the germline V gene are SGHDT and YYEEEE. CDR3 nucleotides: TGTGCCAGCAGCTCCAGCGGCTTGAACACTGAAGCTTTCTTT. Amino acid sequence: CASSSSGLNTEAFF.

V is TRBV10-2 and J is TRBJ2-7; no clear D gene. The CDR3 spans 11 residues. Trimming cost V 6 bases and J 5 bases, with 8 bases left between them. Germline V gene lookup returns CDR1 WSHSY and CDR2 SAAADI. DNA for the CDR3: TGCGCCAGCAGCCCGGGCCACGAGCAGTACTTC. This encodes CASSPGHEQYF.

This sequence joins TRBV19 and TRBJ1-5, with D possibly TRBD1 on 6 matching bases. Per the germline V gene, CDR1 is LNHDA and CDR2 is SQIVND (reference sequence). This CDR3 comprises 16 residues. The germline V and J ends were trimmed by 3 bases and 7 bases, with 19 bases remaining between them. The CDR3 sequence is CASSIAGDVLIQPQHF. Written as DNA, the CDR3 is TGTGCCAGTAGTATTGCAGGGGACGTTCTTATCCAGCCCCAGCATTTT.

This CDR3 is CASSAGGDRGLQETQYF. CDR3 coding DNA: TGTGCCAGCAGCGCGGGAGGTGACAGGGGGCTCCAGGAGACCCAGTACTTC. This chain connects TRBV9 to TRBJ2-5; 10 nucleotides match TRBD1. The CDR3 loop spans 17 amino acids. The ends lost 3 bases at V and 5 bases at J; junction bases unmatched: 13. Germline V CDR1 and CDR2: SGDLS, YYNGEE.

This chain connects TRBV6-1 to TRBJ1-4, with D unclear. Per germline, CDR1 MNHNS and CDR2 SASEGT. The CDR3 has 14 amino acids. V was cut by 6 bases and J by 8 bases, with 16 bases left in between. The CDR3 spells CASRWILFFEKLFF. The CDR3 coding sequence is TGTGCCAGCAGGTGGATTCTTTTTTTCGAAAAACTGTTTTTT.

The V gene is TRBV27, the J gene TRBJ2-7, with TRBD2 matching over 7 bases. CDR1 is MNHEY, CDR2 SMNVEV, per germline (reference sequence). The CDR3 consists of 12 residues. J gave up 12 bases and V 1 base, and 6 bases lay outside the gene matches. The CDR3 sequence: CASSLFGDYLYF. The CDR3 DNA is TGTGCCAGCAGTTTATTTGGGGACTACTTGTACTTC.

This chain joins TRBV5-4 and TRBJ1-3, with a possible D match to TRBD1 (5 bases). The V and J ends lost 2 bases and 0 bases respectively, with 12 bases between them. Germline loops: CDR1 SGHNT, CDR2 YYREEE (reference sequence). The CDR3 is 16 amino acids. The CDR3 reads CASSFQDTSSGNTIYF. The CDR3 DNA sequence: TGTGCCAGCAGCTTCCAGGACACCAGCTCTGGAAACACCATATATTTT.

The chain recombines TRBV19 with TRBJ1-1; D is unresolved. The CDR3 spans 16 residues. V gave up 1 base and J gave up 0 bases, with 12 bases separating them. Germline CDR1 reads LNHDA; CDR2 reads SQIVND (reference sequence). CDR3: CASSIGRRGLNTEAFF. CDR3 DNA: TGTGCCAGTAGTATAGGCCGACGGGGTTTGAACACTGAAGCTTTCTTT.

The chain couples TRBV5-4 to TRBJ2-2, with 8 nucleotides matching TRBD2. The germline V gene encodes CDR1 SGHNT and CDR2 YYREEE (reference sequence). The CDR3 runs to 15 residues. Unmatched junction bases numbered 3, after V lost 4 bases and J lost 1 base. The CDR3 loop reads CASSPGGVNTGELFF. In DNA, the CDR3 is TGTGCCAGCAGCCCGGGGGGGGTGAACACCGGGGAGCTGTTTTTT.

CDR3 bases: TGCGCCAGCAGCCTCAGGGCGGGAGAGATATACAATGAGCAGTTCTTC. Translating gives CASSLRAGEIYNEQFF. The rearrangement joins TRBV4-1 to TRBJ2-1; 7 bases are shared with TRBD2. V was pared by 4 bases and J by 4 bases, with 10 bases of the junction left unmatched. Germline-derived CDR1 and CDR2 are MGHRA and YSYEKL. The CDR3 has 16 amino acids.

In this sample, this clone turned up once. Distinct nucleotide sequences in the sample also encode this CDR3. This chain links TRBV30 with TRBJ1-4, with D unclear. This CDR3 region has 13 residues. Germline CDR1 reads GTSNPN; CDR2 reads SVGIG (reference sequence). V lost 1 base and J 1 base, leaving 4 bases between the germline ends. This chain's CDR3 is CAWSGGTNEKLFF. Here the CDR3 DNA reads TGTGCCTGGAGTGGGGGAACTAATGAAAAACTGTTTTTT.

The chain couples TRBV11-2 to TRBJ2-7; a weak D match, TRBD2 (6 bases). V was clipped by 3 bases and J by 3 bases, with 12 bases between them. CDR1 is SGHAT and CDR2 is FQNNGV in the germline V gene. This CDR3 is built from 14 residues. CDR3 DNA: TGTGCCAGCAGCTTTAGGCGGGGTATCTACGAGCAGTACTTC. Protein sequence: CASSFRRGIYEQYF.

The V call is TRBV2, the J call TRBJ2-5; D remains unclear. Germline assignment: CDR1 SNHLY and CDR2 FYNNEI. The CDR3 extends over 14 amino acids. Deletions cut 6 bases from V and 3 bases from J, with 14 bases between. CDR3 region: CASSLTLMEETQYF. The DNA for the CDR3 is TGTGCCAGCAGCCTGACTCTGATGGAAGAGACCCAGTACTTC.

This rearrangement joins TRBV2 to TRBJ1-6; D ambiguous. V was shortened by 5 bases and J by 4 bases, with 9 bases between the two germline ends. The CDR3 is 14 residues long. Germline CDR1 reads SNHLY; CDR2 reads FYNNEI. The CDR3 spells CASSQVSYNSPLHF. CDR3 nucleotides: TGTGCCAGCAGTCAGGTTTCATATAATTCACCCCTCCACTTT.

This clone was counted once. The chain employs TRBV15 and TRBJ1-5; no definite D call. V lost 0 bases and J lost 5, with 5 bases in between. The CDR3 runs to 13 residues. Germline V gene data show CDR1 as LNHNV and CDR2 as YYDKDF (reference sequence). CDR3 in DNA: TGTGCCACCAGCAGAGACGCCGATCAGCCCCAGCATTTT. This translates into CATSRDADQPQHF.

The chain combines TRBV5-1 with TRBJ2-5; D is perhaps TRBD2 (6 bases). Per germline, CDR1 SGHRS and CDR2 YFSETQ. Trimming cost V 3 bases and J 3 bases, with 12 bases left between them. The CDR3 is made up of 14 amino acids. CDR3: CASSSGRGEETQYF. The DNA of the CDR3 is TGCGCCAGCAGCTCAGGTCGCGGGGAAGAGACCCAGTACTTC. Variable domain in full (rest from reference TRBV5-1 and TRBJ2-5): KAGVTQTPRYLIKTRGQQVTLSCSPISGHRSVSWYQQTPGQGLQFLFEYFSETQRNKGNFPGRFSGRQFSNSRSEMNVSTLELGDSALYLCASSSGRGEETQYFGPGTRLLVL.

This clone was seen just once. V usage is TRBV27 and J usage is TRBJ2-1, with TRBD2 matching 10 bases. In germline, CDR1 is MNHEY, CDR2 SMNVEV (reference sequence). This CDR3 has 15 residues. The trim removed 6 bases at V and 3 bases at J, leaving 5 bases unmatched. For the CDR3, the DNA is TGTGCCAGCAGCAACGGACTAGCGGACTACAATGAGCAGTTCTTC. This sequence encodes CASSNGLADYNEQFF.

Comments on this clone: The same CDR3 also results from other DNA sequences found in this sample. J is TRBJ2-7 and V is TRBV27, with 7 bases fitting TRBD2. The germline V gene encodes CDR1 MNHEY and CDR2 SMNVEV (reference sequence). After removal of 3 bases from V and 3 bases from J, the junction contained 2 bases not matched to a gene. This CDR3 contains 13 residues. For the CDR3, the DNA is TGTGCCAGCAGTTTCCGGGGGGTCTACGAGCAGTACTTC. Translated, it gives CASSFRGVYEQYF.

The chain is built from TRBV4-2 and TRBJ2-1, with TRBD2 matching over 7 bases. V trimming: 0 bases; J trimming: 2 bases; junction bases outside the gene matches: 7. Germline V lookup: CDR1 LGHNA, CDR2 YNFKEQ. The CDR3 is made up of 17 amino acids. CDR3 in DNA: TGTGCCAGCAGCCAAGAGGGTCCAAGCGGGGCCTACAATGAGCAGTTCTTC. This codes for CASSQEGPSGAYNEQFF.

The rearrangement uses TRBV13 and TRBJ2-3; no reliable D call. Germline loops: CDR1 PRHDT, CDR2 FYEKMQ (reference sequence). V was shortened by 5 bases and J by 0 bases, with 6 bases between the two germline ends. This CDR3 spans 13 amino acids. CDR3 amino acids: CASSPHSTDTQYF. Written as DNA, the CDR3 is TGTGCCAGCAGCCCCCATAGCACAGATACGCAGTATTTT.

Note on this clone: This CDR3 is also generated by other DNA sequences in the sample. J is TRBJ2-7 and V is TRBV5-4; D gene uncertain. Germline V gene data show CDR1 as SGHNT and CDR2 as YYREEE (reference sequence). Trimming removed 0 bases from V and 5 bases from J, with 6 bases in between. The CDR3 covers 12 residues. Written as DNA, the CDR3 is TGTGCCAGCAGCTTGGGTGGGGACGAGCAGTACTTC. Its translation is CASSLGGDEQYF.

This rearrangement joins TRBV9 to TRBJ2-5; 8 positions agree with TRBD1. Germline CDR1 reads SGDLS; CDR2 reads YYNGEE. V lost 4 bases, J lost 5 bases, and 10 bases stayed unmatched. The CDR3 runs 15 residues. CDR3 nucleotide sequence: TGTGCCAGCAGCCTCCGACAGGGGCCTGTGGAGACCCAGTACTTC. Translated, it gives CASSLRQGPVETQYF.

The gene calls are TRBV9 and TRBJ1-1, with D perhaps TRBD1 (5 bases). There are 14 residues in the CDR3. V was cut by 4 bases and J by 8 bases, with 18 bases left in between. CDR1 and CDR2 from the germline V gene are SGDLS and YYNGEE. The CDR3 spells CASSPTSGGAEAFF. The CDR3 nucleotides are TGTGCCAGCAGCCCAACTTCTGGAGGGGCCGAAGCTTTCTTT.

This chain joins TRBV5-4 and TRBJ2-7; 7 bases align to TRBD1. Trimming at V came to 3 bases and at J to 3 bases, leaving 6 bases not matched to a gene. Germline CDR1 reads SGHNT; CDR2 reads YYREEE (reference sequence). There are 14 residues in the CDR3. The CDR3 region has the DNA TGTGCCAGCAGCTCACGGACAGGAGTCTACGAGCAGTACTTC. Encoded protein: CASSSRTGVYEQYF.

In its sample, this clone was seen once. The V and J genes are TRBV7-2 and TRBJ2-1; TRBD2 agrees at 7 bases. The germline CDR1 and CDR2 sequences are SGHTA and FQGNSA. The CDR3 extends over 16 amino acids. The J segment lost 4 bases and the V segment lost 5 bases, leaving 11 bases of the junction unmatched. The CDR3 DNA reads as TGTGCCAGCAGCACCCCTAGCGGTGTAATATACAATGAGCAGTTCTTC. Residues: CASSTPSGVIYNEQFF.

This rearrangement joins TRBV21-1 to TRBJ1-4. TRBV21-1 is recorded as a pseudogene. The CDR3 has 15 residues. CDR3 in DNA: TGTGCCAGCAGCATCACCACCACAACTAATGAAAAACTGTTTTTT. It yields the protein CASSITTTTNEKLFF.

Of note for this clone: This CDR3 is also generated by other DNA sequences in the sample. The gene calls are TRBV4-3 and TRBJ2-1; the D gene is possibly TRBD2 (7 bases). V was clipped by 3 bases and J by 9 bases, with 12 bases between them. This CDR3 has 13 amino acids. From germline, CDR1 is LGHNA and CDR2 YSLEER. The CDR3 is CASSQGAGVEQFF. The CDR3 DNA reads TGCGCCAGCAGCCAGGGGGCGGGAGTTGAGCAGTTCTTC.

The gene calls are TRBV4-3 and TRBJ1-2; 7 nucleotides agree with TRBD1. Trimming removed 1 base from V and 3 bases from J; junction bases left unmatched: 5. CDR3 length: 15 residues. Germline CDR1 LGHNA, CDR2 YSLEER. Here the CDR3 reads CASSQVGTEYYGYTF. Here the CDR3 DNA reads TGCGCCAGCAGCCAAGTTGGGACAGAGTACTATGGCTACACCTTC.